This entry features one T cell receptor (beta chain) sequence. Repertoires were generated with immunoSEQ multiplex PCR, while TCRdb's copy carries only in-frame clones and drops some. This table holds more than 400,000 clones, 80% to 90% found once. These data belong to a study of blood T cell repertoires in COVID-19. Trimming stripped 0 bases from V and 1 base from J, with 6 bases between. The CDR3 contains 14 residues. The germline gives CDR1 MDHEN, CDR2 SYDVKM. The clonotype comes from a human donor in a cohort sampled during active COVID-19. The source material was peripheral blood. The chain employs TRBV28 and TRBJ1-1, with D possibly matching TRBD1 (5 bases). The CDR3 protein is CASSLWTENTEAFF. The CDR3 nucleotides read TGTGCCAGCAGTTTATGGACAGAGAACACTGAAGCTTTCTTT.